The present T cell receptor (beta chain) was sequenced within a study of T cells after yellow fever vaccination. Conversion of TCR transcripts into cDNA relied on 5'RACE template switching, which added a universal primer site and UMIs. TCRdb itself ran the 5' RACE reads through MiXCR, one entry per CDR3 protein. Of 250,000 or so distinct CDR3 sequences listed, about 7.1% were seen once; the top ten hold 0.85%. With 2 bases removed from V and 0 bases from J, the gap between germline ends came to 14 bases. This CDR3 has 18 residues. Per the germline V gene, CDR1 is SGHAT and CDR2 is FQNNGV. This rearrangement joins TRBV11-2 to TRBJ2-6; D not resolved. The sequence was collected from a man aged 30 to 45 who received the YFV17D yellow fever vaccine. The source material was CD4+ T cells sorted from PBMCs, sampled 15 days after the yellow fever booster vaccination. CDR3 coding DNA: TGTGCCAGCAGCTTAAATATTTGGGTGAACTCTGGGGCCAACGTCCTGACTTTC. Amino acids: CASSLNIWVNSGANVLTF.